A single sample gave rise to the 21 T cell receptor beta chains below, sequenced in a study of shared clonotypes between healthy human individuals. Using immunoSEQ multiplex PCR, the repertoire was profiled, and TCRdb retains in-frame clones only, with some absent. The sample holds 1.6 million or so clones, just under 99% seen once. The material sequenced was naive CD4+ T cells sorted from blood. Noted subset: CD45RA+ positively selected. These receptors were obtained from a man younger than 45 in good health.

In this sample, this clone turned up once. The chain combines TRBV6-6 with TRBJ2-5; 13 nucleotides match TRBD2. Germline V gene lookup returns CDR1 MNHNY and CDR2 SVGAGI (reference sequence). The junction had 5 bases not matched to a gene; V was cut back by 5 bases and J by 5 bases. The CDR3 has 15 residues. The CDR3 spells CASSPETSGRETQYF. CDR3 bases: TGTGCCAGCAGTCCCGAGACTAGCGGGAGGGAGACCCAGTACTTC.

The rearrangement links TRBV11-2 to TRBJ1-2; D unresolved. V shed 0 bases and J shed 4 bases, with 9 bases lying between them. This CDR3 has 14 amino acids. Per the germline V gene, CDR1 is SGHAT and CDR2 is FQNNGV. The CDR3 loop is CASSLDFGSYGYTF. DNA of the CDR3: TGTGCCAGCAGCTTAGATTTTGGGTCCTATGGCTACACCTTC.

The V gene is TRBV25-1, the J gene TRBJ2-6, with D perhaps TRBD1 (6 bases). Germline V lookup: CDR1 MGHDK, CDR2 SYGVNS. V lost 5 bases and J 0 bases, leaving 14 bases between the germline ends. The length of the CDR3 is 17 residues. The CDR3 coding sequence is TGTGCCAGCAGTCCCCGGGGACACAGCTCTGGGGCCAACGTCCTGACTTTC. Translated: CASSPRGHSSGANVLTF.

The rearrangement links TRBV15 to TRBJ2-1; TRBD1 matches at 10 bases. Trimming at V came to 5 bases and at J to 8 bases, leaving 6 bases not matched to a gene. CDR1 and CDR2 (germline): LNHNV, YYDKDF (reference sequence). The CDR3 runs to 14 residues. The CDR3 DNA reads TGTGCCACCAGCCTGACAGGGGGCCGCGATGAGCAGTTCTTC. Translation: CATSLTGGRDEQFF.

This clone came up once. The V and J genes are TRBV28 and TRBJ2-1, with D possibly matching TRBD2 (7 bases). The CDR3 has 13 residues. Per germline, CDR1 MDHEN and CDR2 SYDVKM. V was cut by 8 bases and J by 7 bases, with 15 bases left in between. CDR3: CASLGGGRNEQFF. CDR3 nucleotide sequence: TGTGCCAGCCTGGGAGGGGGGAGGAATGAGCAGTTCTTC.

The chain links TRBV7-2 to TRBJ2-5; 11 bases map to TRBD2. Looked up from germline, CDR1 is SGHTA and CDR2 is FQGNSA. Trimming cost V 0 bases and J 3 bases; bases outside gene matches: 0. The CDR3 contains 15 residues. For the CDR3, the DNA is TGTGCCAGCAGCTTAGCGGGACTAGCGGAAGAGACCCAGTACTTC. Its translation: CASSLAGLAEETQYF.

The chain uses TRBV28 and TRBJ2-7, with 8 bases matching TRBD1. Germline CDR1 reads MDHEN; CDR2 reads SYDVKM. After removal of 2 bases from V and 4 bases from J, the junction contained 7 bases not matched to a gene. This CDR3 contains 15 residues. The CDR3 DNA sequence: TGTGCCAGCAGTTTAAATCGGGACAGGAAGTACGAGCAGTACTTC. This encodes CASSLNRDRKYEQYF.

V gene TRBV18 combines with J gene TRBJ2-7; possibly TRBD1 for D (7 bases). Per the germline V gene, CDR1 is KGHSH and CDR2 is LQKENI. The CDR3 runs 18 residues. V dropped 0 bases and J dropped 3 bases, with 21 bases sitting between them. This CDR3 is CASSPPRGLGTFIYEQYF. CDR3 nucleotides: TGTGCCAGCTCACCACCGAGGGGGCTTGGGACTTTTATCTACGAGCAGTACTTC.

The chain combines TRBV7-9 with TRBJ2-4, with a tentative D call TRBD1 (7 bases). V was trimmed by 5 bases and J by 9 bases, leaving 17 bases between them. The CDR3 has 14 amino acids. Germline V gives CDR1 SEHNR, CDR2 FQNEAQ (reference sequence). CDR3 region: CASSPTGRFSIQYF. The CDR3 nucleotides read TGTGCCAGCAGCCCGACAGGGAGGTTTAGCATTCAGTACTTC.

This clone was observed once. The sample holds other DNA sequences that translate to the same CDR3. The V call is TRBV5-1, the J call TRBJ1-2; a weak D match, TRBD1 (5 bases). Germline V gene sequence: CDR1 SGHRS, CDR2 YFSETQ. The ends were cut back, 4 bases at V and 2 bases at J, with 6 bases in the middle. The CDR3 is 12 residues long. The CDR3 is CASSRDNYGYTF. For the CDR3, the DNA is TGCGCCAGCAGCAGGGACAACTATGGCTACACCTTC.

This chain joins TRBV7-9 and TRBJ2-3; TRBD2 matches at 7 bases. This CDR3 region has 17 residues. V lost 2 bases and J lost 1; bases outside the gene matches: 9. CDR1 and CDR2 (germline): SEHNR, FQNEAQ (reference sequence). CDR3 loop: CASSLLSGLAGTDTQYF. The CDR3 DNA is TGTGCCAGCAGCTTACTCTCGGGGCTAGCGGGCACAGATACGCAGTATTTT.

This clone has a single count. This chain links TRBV29-1 with TRBJ2-3; D is possibly TRBD2 (6 bases). The CDR3 sequence is 15 residues long. V was pared by 3 bases and J by 5 bases, with 18 bases between. Germline loops: CDR1 SQVTM, CDR2 ANQGSEA. CDR3 bases: TGCAGCGTTGAGAAAGGGAGGTTAGGACTAGATACGCAGTATTTT. Translation gives CSVEKGRLGLDTQYF.

About this clone itself: Other DNA sequences in this specimen translate into the identical CDR3. The chain joins TRBV7-8 to TRBJ2-2, with 11 bases identical to TRBD2. Germline V gene lookup returns CDR1 SGHVS and CDR2 FQNEAQ. V trimming: 1 base; J trimming: 5 bases; junction bases outside the gene matches: 0. The length of the CDR3 is 15 residues. CDR3 DNA sequence: TGTGCCAGCAGCTTAGGGACTAGCGGGACCGGGGAGCTGTTTTTT. This sequence encodes CASSLGTSGTGELFF.

This chain links TRBV7-9 with TRBJ1-4; the match to TRBD1 covers 7 bases. Germline-derived CDR1 and CDR2 are SEHNR and FQNEAQ (reference sequence). The CDR3 loop spans 14 amino acids. V lost 5 bases, J lost 8 bases, and 8 bases stayed unmatched. The CDR3 DNA follows: TGTGCCAGCAGCCTTACAGGGGTAGGGGAAAAACTGTTTTTT. Translated, it gives CASSLTGVGEKLFF.

This clone occurred once. The V and J genes are TRBV18 and TRBJ2-3, with D perhaps matching TRBD2 (6 bases). The CDR3 totals 16 residues. V gave up 3 bases and J gave up 4 bases, with 17 bases separating them. Germline loops: CDR1 KGHSH, CDR2 LQKENI. In DNA form, the CDR3 reads TGTGCCAGCTCACCCGGTTTCGGGACGGGGGCAGATACGCAGTATTTT. Its protein is CASSPGFGTGADTQYF.

The chain combines TRBV6-5 with TRBJ1-5; no firm D call. This CDR3 contains 14 residues. The V end lost 6 bases, the J end lost 3 bases, and 12 bases lay between the germline ends. In germline, CDR1 is MNHEY, CDR2 SVGAGI. The CDR3 protein is CASSTPGANQPQHF. The CDR3 DNA reads TGTGCCAGCAGCACGCCCGGTGCCAATCAGCCCCAGCATTTT.

About this clone itself: The sample carries other DNA sequences with the same CDR3. The chain has TRBV28 and TRBJ2-1; 8 nucleotides align to TRBD2. Germline CDR1 MDHEN, CDR2 SYDVKM. The CDR3 consists of 14 residues. Losses at the gene ends were 6 bases for V and 0 bases for J; bases not matched to a gene: 1. Here the CDR3 reads CASRLAGSYNEQFF. CDR3 DNA: TGTGCCAGCAGGCTAGCGGGCTCCTACAATGAGCAGTTCTTC.

The rearrangement links TRBV7-2 to TRBJ2-7, with D hard to call. Germline V gene data show CDR1 as SGHTA and CDR2 as FQGNSA. There are 10 residues in the CDR3. Trimming left V 5 bases short and J 5 bases short, with 4 bases between. DNA for the CDR3: TGTGCCAGCAGCGGCAACGAGCAGTACTTC. Translating it yields CASSGNEQYF.

V and J are TRBV7-2 and TRBJ2-7; no clear D gene. Germline V gives CDR1 SGHTA, CDR2 FQGNSA. Trimming shortened V by 5 bases and J by 3 bases, and 8 bases separated the two germline ends. CDR3 length: 12 amino acids. The CDR3 sequence: CASSPPYYEQYF. The CDR3 DNA reads as TGTGCCAGCAGCCCCCCCTACTACGAGCAGTACTTC. The full variable domain, completed using reference TRBV7-2 and TRBJ2-7, is GAGVSQSPSNKVTEKGKDVELRCDPISGHTALYWYRQSLGQGLEFLIYFQGNSAPDKSGLPSDRFSAERTGGSVSTLTIQRTQQEDSAVYLCASSPPYYEQYFGPGTRLTVT.

The V gene is TRBV4-3, the J gene TRBJ2-2; D call uncertain. The germline V and J ends were trimmed by 1 base and 2 bases, with 5 bases remaining between them. The CDR3 has 14 amino acids. The germline V gene has CDR1 LGHNA and CDR2 YSLEER. The chain's CDR3 is CASSQVDNTGELFF. The CDR3 DNA follows: TGCGCCAGCAGCCAAGTGGACAACACCGGGGAGCTGTTTTTT.

The rearrangement joins TRBV7-8 to TRBJ1-1; D perhaps matches TRBD1 (6 bases). Trimming took 6 bases from V and 5 from J, leaving 16 bases between them. The CDR3 extends over 14 amino acids. CDR1 is SGHVS, CDR2 FQNEAQ, per germline. CDR3 loop: CASSHSGVSTEAFF. The CDR3 DNA follows: TGTGCCAGCAGTCACTCAGGGGTTTCAACTGAAGCTTTCTTT.